The clone carrying this TCR beta chain showed up just a few times. The data derive from a study of T cell changes during pregnancy in multiple sclerosis. Clones were read by immunoSEQ multiplex PCR, and TCRdb kept only the in-frame ones, dropping some. The sample holds about 67,000 clones, about nine tenths seen once. This CDR3 spans 22 amino acids. Germline V gene lookup returns CDR1 MGHRA and CDR2 YSYEKL. V gave up 0 bases and J gave up 5 bases; unmatched junction bases: 26. The TCR originated in a female donor with multiple sclerosis, enrolled in a pregnancy study. This chain links TRBV4-1 with TRBJ2-7; TRBD2 agrees at 9 bases. This material consisted of peripheral blood, taken in the first trimester of pregnancy. The CDR3 DNA reads TGCGCCAGCAGCCAAGAATACGGGGGGCAAGTGACTAGCGGCCCGGTAAAGGACGAGCAGTACTTC. This encodes CASSQEYGGQVTSGPVKDEQYF.